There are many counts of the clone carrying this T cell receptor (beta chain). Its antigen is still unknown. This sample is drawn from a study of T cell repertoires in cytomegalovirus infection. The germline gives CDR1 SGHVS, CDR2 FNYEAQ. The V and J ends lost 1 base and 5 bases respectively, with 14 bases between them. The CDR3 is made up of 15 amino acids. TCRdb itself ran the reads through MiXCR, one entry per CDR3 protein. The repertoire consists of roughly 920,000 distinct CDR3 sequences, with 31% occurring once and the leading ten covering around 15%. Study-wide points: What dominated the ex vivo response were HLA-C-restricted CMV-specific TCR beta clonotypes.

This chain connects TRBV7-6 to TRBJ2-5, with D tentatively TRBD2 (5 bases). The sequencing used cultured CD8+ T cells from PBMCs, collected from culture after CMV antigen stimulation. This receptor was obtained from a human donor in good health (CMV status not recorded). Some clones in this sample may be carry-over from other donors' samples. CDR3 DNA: TGTGCCAGCAGCTTAGAAGCGCGGAGGTCGGAGACCCAGTACTTC. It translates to CASSLEARRSETQYF.